This T cell receptor (beta chain) was documented in a study of shared clonotypes between healthy human individuals. CD45RO-negative CD8 cells positively selected for CCR7 made up the naive population, which excluded terminally differentiated effector memory CD45RA+ cells. With respect to this clone: Its matching antigen is unknown.

Deep was the level used in running the assay. In the original analysis: Junction-only sequences without quality scores came from ImmunoSEQ, so filtering differed. The repertoire was sequenced with immunoSEQ multiplex PCR; TCRdb's copy has only in-frame clones and lacks some. For V, J and clone size, that table is used; D and trimming come from the DNA. The sample holds 560,000 or so clones, about 96% seen once. V shed 6 bases and J shed 6 bases, with 3 bases lying between them. Germline V lookup: CDR1 LNHDA, CDR2 SQIVND (reference sequence). This CDR3 region has 10 residues. Study-wide points: Sampling was confined to blood; repertoires within tissues likely differ. Naive subsets usually exceeded memory subsets in estimated richness.

This receptor was obtained from a woman under 40 in good health. The sequencing input was naive CD8+ T cells sorted from blood. The V call is TRBV19, the J call TRBJ1-5; D not resolved. CDR3 DNA: TGTGCCAGTAGGAGTCAGCCCCAGCATTTT. This codes for CASRSQPQHF. Complete variable domain (other parts from reference TRBV19 and TRBJ1-5): DGGITQSPKYLFRKEGQNVTLSCEQNLNHDAMYWYRQDPGQGLRLIYYSQIVNDFQKGDIAEGYSVSREKKESFPLTVTSAQKNPTAFYLCASRSQPQHFGDGTRLSIL.